This passage covers 11 T cell receptor beta chains from one sample sequenced in a study of T cell repertoires in cytomegalovirus infection. Their target antigens are unknown. Each CDR3 protein gets one entry after TCRdb re-called the reads with MiXCR. The sample contains some 920,000 distinct CDR3 sequences, about 33% of which appear only once. This sample comprised cultured CD8+ T cells from PBMCs, obtained from culture after CMV antigen stimulation. These TCRs come from a human donor in good health (CMV status not recorded). Some clones in this sample may be carry-over from other donors' samples.

The chain recombines TRBV7-3 with TRBJ1-2, with TRBD1 matching 10 bases. Germline CDR1 and CDR2: SGHTA and FQGTGA. J gave up 2 bases and V 5 bases, and 8 bases lay outside the gene matches. The CDR3 runs 16 residues. The CDR3 loop is CASSTTGQGPNYGYTF. In DNA, the CDR3 is TGTGCCAGCAGCACAACGGGACAGGGGCCAAACTATGGCTACACCTTC.

The chain couples TRBV6-6 to TRBJ2-1; 9 bases are a match to TRBD2. V lost 5 bases to trimming and J lost 1 base; unmatched junction nucleotides: 3. The length of the CDR3 is 15 residues. CDR1 and CDR2 from the germline V gene are MNHNY and SVGAGI (reference sequence). CDR3 in amino acids: CASSQRGDSYNEQFF. The CDR3 DNA reads TGTGCCAGCAGTCAGCGGGGGGATTCCTACAATGAGCAGTTCTTC.

The V gene is TRBV27, the J gene TRBJ2-7; D tentatively fits TRBD1 or TRBD2 (5 bases each). V was cut by 6 bases and J by 3 bases, with 18 bases left in between. Germline V gene sequence: CDR1 MNHEY, CDR2 SMNVEV (reference sequence). This CDR3 has 15 residues. In nucleotides, the CDR3 is TGTGCCAGCAGACCATCCGGCCGGGGCAGCTACGAGCAGTACGTC. The encoded protein is CASRPSGRGSYEQYV.

CDR3 coding DNA: TGTGCCAGCACCGGACTGCTAGGTGAAAAACTGTTTTTT. Encoded protein: CASTGLLGEKLFF. The chain links TRBV6-1 to TRBJ1-4; D unresolved. Trimming took off 7 bases at V and 7 bases at J, with 13 bases between the two ends. This CDR3 contains 13 residues. The V gene's germline CDR1 is MNHNS and CDR2 SASEGT.

This clonotype has only a few counts. In DNA form, the CDR3 reads TGTGCCAGCAGCTTCACAGGACCTGGCTACACCTTC. Residues: CASSFTGPGYTF. This sequence joins TRBV5-5 and TRBJ1-2; a possible D gene is TRBD1 (5 bases). Germline V CDR1 and CDR2: SGHKS, YYEKEE (reference sequence). This CDR3 is built from 12 residues. V dropped 2 bases and J dropped 7 bases, with 9 bases sitting between them.

A word on this clonotype: One junction end disagrees with the germline gene, perhaps due to a read error. The CDR3 is CASSQGIGTDLTF. The CDR3 nucleotides are TGCGCCAGCAGCCAAGGTATAGGGACAGACCTAACATTT. The chain joins TRBV4-1 to TRBJ1-4; 7 bases are shared with TRBD1. Germline V gives CDR1 MGHRA, CDR2 YSYEKL. The CDR3 is made up of 13 amino acids.

The J gene is TRBJ2-2, the V gene TRBV5-4; D may match TRBD1 or TRBD2 (5 bases each). Germline loops: CDR1 SGHNT, CDR2 YYREEE (reference sequence). The CDR3 runs 16 residues. V was shortened by 1 base and J by 0 bases, with 10 bases between the two germline ends. CDR3 sequence: CASSLRGTTNTGELFF. CDR3 nucleotides: TGTGCCAGCAGCTTGAGAGGGACCACGAACACCGGGGAGCTGTTTTTT. Combining the CDR3 with reference TRBV5-4 and TRBJ2-2 gives the whole variable domain ETGVTQSPTHLIKTRGQQVTLRCSSQSGHNTVSWYQQALGQGPQFIFQYYREEENGRGNFPPRFSGLQFPNYSSELNVNALELDDSALYLCASSLRGTTNTGELFFGEGSRLTVL.

The chain has TRBV15 and TRBJ2-2; 7 bases line up with TRBD1. V lost 0 bases and J lost 2; bases outside the gene matches: 6. Looked up from germline, CDR1 is LNHNV and CDR2 is YYDKDF (reference sequence). This CDR3 has 17 amino acids. The DNA of the CDR3 is TGTGCCACCAGCAGAGAAAAGGGGGCGGTAAACACCGGGGAGCTGTTTTTT. Its protein is CATSREKGAVNTGELFF.

This CDR3 is CASRHTGGRNSPLHF. CDR3 sequence (DNA): TGTGCCAGCAGACATACAGGGGGCAGAAATTCACCCCTCCACTTT. The V and J genes are TRBV14 and TRBJ1-6, with 9 nucleotides matching TRBD1. The V segment lost 6 bases and the J segment 7 bases; nucleotides outside the gene matches: 7. The germline V gene encodes CDR1 SGHDN and CDR2 FVKESK. The CDR3 sequence is 15 residues long.

In its sample, this clonotype was seen many times. The chain combines TRBV11-3 with TRBJ2-3; no reliable D call. From germline, CDR1 is SGHNT and CDR2 YENEEA. The CDR3 runs to 13 residues. V shed 5 bases and J shed 4 bases, with 10 bases lying between them. The CDR3 is CASSPYNSDTQYF. CDR3 bases: TGTGCCAGCAGCCCGTATAACTCAGATACGCAGTATTTT.

V usage is TRBV7-6 and J usage is TRBJ1-1, with D possibly being TRBD1 (6 bases). There are 14 residues in the CDR3. CDR1 and CDR2 (germline): SGHVS, FNYEAQ. The V gene lost 0 bases and the J gene lost 6 bases, with 11 bases spanning the gap. CDR3 in DNA: TGTGCCAGCAGCTTAGCGAAAGGGGGAGCTGAAGCTTTCTTT. Translating it yields CASSLAKGGAEAFF.